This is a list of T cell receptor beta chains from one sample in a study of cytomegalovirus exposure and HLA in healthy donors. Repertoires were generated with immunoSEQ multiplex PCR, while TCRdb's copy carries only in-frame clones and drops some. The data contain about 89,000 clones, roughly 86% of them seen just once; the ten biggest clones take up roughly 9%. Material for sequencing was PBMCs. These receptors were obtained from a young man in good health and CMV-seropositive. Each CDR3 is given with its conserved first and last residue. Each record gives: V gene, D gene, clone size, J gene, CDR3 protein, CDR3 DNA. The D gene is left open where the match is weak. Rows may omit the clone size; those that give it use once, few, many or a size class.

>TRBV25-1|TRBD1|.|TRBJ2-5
CASLGGGQGLETQYF
TGTGCCAGCCTCGGAGGGGGACAGGGTTTGGAGACCCAGTACTTC
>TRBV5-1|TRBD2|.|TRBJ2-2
CASSLGTSGLTGELFF
TGCGCCAGCAGCTTGGGGACTAGCGGACTCACCGGGGAGCTGTTTTTT
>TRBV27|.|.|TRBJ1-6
CASKPRGFIDSPLHF
TGTGCCAGCAAGCCCAGGGGTTTTATTGATTCACCCCTCCACTTT
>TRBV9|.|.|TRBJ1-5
CASSEGGNSNQPQHF
TGTGCCAGCAGCGAGGGGGGGAATAGCAATCAGCCCCAGCATTTT
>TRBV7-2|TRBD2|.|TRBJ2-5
CASSLNPAGGGETQYF
TGTGCCAGCAGCTTAAACCCAGCGGGGGGGGGCGAGACCCAGTACTTC
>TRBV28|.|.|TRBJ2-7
CASRGPSSYLYEQYF
TGTGCCAGCAGGGGCCCTAGCAGTTACCTATACGAGCAGTACTTC
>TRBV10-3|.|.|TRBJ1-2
CAISELTGTYGYTF
TGTGCCATCAGTGAGTTGACAGGAACCTATGGCTACACCTTC
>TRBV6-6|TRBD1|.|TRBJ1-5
CASRTGQDNQPQHF
TGTGCCAGCAGAACTGGACAGGACAATCAGCCCCAGCATTTT
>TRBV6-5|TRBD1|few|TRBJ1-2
CASSTGGDGYTF
TGTGCCAGCAGTACAGGGGGAGATGGCTACACCTTC
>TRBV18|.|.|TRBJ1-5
CASSPLSHQPQHF
TGTGCCAGCTCACCTTTGTCTCATCAGCCCCAGCATTTT
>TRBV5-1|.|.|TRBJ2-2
CASSPWRGGSEGELFF
TGCGCCAGCAGCCCGTGGAGGGGAGGATCAGAAGGGGAGCTGTTTTTT
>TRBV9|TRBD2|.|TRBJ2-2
CASSLMSGRTSGELFF
TGTGCCAGCAGCCTGATGAGCGGGAGGACCTCCGGGGAGCTGTTTTTT
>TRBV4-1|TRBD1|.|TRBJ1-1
CASSQVGTGRTEAFF
TGCGCCAGCAGCCAAGTTGGGACAGGTCGGACTGAAGCTTTCTTT